These T cell receptor beta chains were read from a single sample in a study of PD-L1 blockade in urothelial cancer. The repertoire was sequenced with immunoSEQ multiplex PCR; TCRdb's copy has only in-frame clones and lacks some. Among 35,000 or so clones listed, about four fifths were seen once. The material sequenced was PBMCs, taken around atezolizumab (anti-PD-L1) treatment. Receptors were obtained from a man aged 55-75 years with urothelial cancer. The CDR3 runs from the conserved cysteine through the conserved F or W. D genes are given only for firm matches. Size tells how often a clone was seen (once, few, many) or the class of an expanded clone, and some rows leave it out.

j_call	clone_size	d_call	v_call	cdr3_nt	cdr3_aa
TRBJ2-7	.	.	TRBV6-5	TGTGCCAGCAGCGACGGGAGCGCCTTTGCCTACGAGCAGTACTTC	CASSDGSAFAYEQYF
TRBJ2-7	.	TRBD2	TRBV4-2	TGTGCCAGCAGCCCCCGGGGGGGGGAACTCTCCTACGAGCAGTACTTC	CASSPRGGELSYEQYF
TRBJ2-2	once	TRBD2	TRBV5-1	TGCGCCAGCAGCTTGGGGGGACTAGCGGTCCCCGGGGAGCTGTTTTTT	CASSLGGLAVPGELFF
TRBJ2-1	.	.	TRBV29-1	TGCAGCGTGGAGGAAAGGGCCCCGCTTATCGCCCAGTTCTTC	CSVEERAPLIAQFF
TRBJ1-6	.	.	TRBV6-6	TGTGCCAGCAGTTCCGGACAGAGCTCCTATAATTCACCCCTCCACTTT	CASSSGQSSYNSPLHF
TRBJ2-3	.	TRBD2	TRBV11-1	TGTGCCAGCAGCTTAGTTGGGACTAGCAGAACAGATACGCAGTATTTT	CASSLVGTSRTDTQYF
TRBJ1-4	once	.	TRBV30	TGTGCCTGGAGGAGGGGGGAAAAACTGTTTTTT	CAWRRGEKLFF
TRBJ1-4	.	.	TRBV29-1	TGCAGCGCCGCTTCGGCAGGATCGGCAACTAATGAAAAACTGTTTTTT	CSAASAGSATNEKLFF
TRBJ2-1	.	.	TRBV28	TGTGCCAGCAGTGTATATCAGGGTAGCCTCTACAATGAGCAGTTCTTC	CASSVYQGSLYNEQFF
TRBJ2-7	.	TRBD1	TRBV10-3	TGTGCCATCAGTGGGGACAGGGTATCCACCGAGCAGTACTTC	CAISGDRVSTEQYF
TRBJ1-3	.	.	TRBV28	TGTGCCAGCAGCCGCCCGGAGGGTGCGGGAAACACCATATATTTT	CASSRPEGAGNTIYF
TRBJ2-2	.	.	TRBV28	TGTGCCAGCCGGGCCAGGAGGATCACCGGGGAGCTGTTTTTT	CASRARRITGELFF
TRBJ2-2	.	.	TRBV28	TGTGCCAGCAGTCCTAATCCCACTAACACCGGGGAGCTGTTTTTT	CASSPNPTNTGELFF
TRBJ1-1	.	.	TRBV11-2	TGTGCCAGCAGCCCAAACAGGGCGAACACTGAAGCTTTCTTT	CASSPNRANTEAFF
TRBJ2-1	.	TRBD2	TRBV29-1	TGCAGCGTTGATAAAGCGGGAGTTTACAATGAGCAGTTCTTC	CSVDKAGVYNEQFF
TRBJ2-7	.	TRBD2	TRBV11-2	TGTGCCAGCAGCGCCTGGGGACTAGCGGGGGCAACCTCACCCTACGAGCAGTACTTC	CASSAWGLAGATSPYEQYF
TRBJ1-3	few	.	TRBV23-1	TGCGCCAGCGTACTCCGCGACAAAACAGGCAACTCTGGAAACACCATATATTTT	CASVLRDKTGNSGNTIYF
TRBJ2-2	.	TRBD1	TRBV28	TGTGCCAGTCAGGGGGCCGGCACCGGGGAGCTGTTTTTT	CASQGAGTGELFF
TRBJ1-3	.	.	TRBV6-6	TGTGCCAGCAGCCCTGGGCCCGGCAGCGGAAACACCATATATTTT	CASSPGPGSGNTIYF
TRBJ2-5	.	.	TRBV7-8	TGTGCCAGCAGCTTGAGTGGGCGGGACCAAGAGACCCAGTACTTC	CASSLSGRDQETQYF
TRBJ2-7	.	TRBD1	TRBV28	TGTGCCAGCAGTTTCGGGACAGGGGAGGGCGAGCAGTACTTC	CASSFGTGEGEQYF
TRBJ2-7	once	.	TRBV19	TGTGCCAGTAGTGCCTCCAATCTGGGACTTTACGAGCAGTACTTC	CASSASNLGLYEQYF
TRBJ1-1	.	.	TRBV6-5	TGTGCCAGCAGTTACGACGAGGATGTAACTGAAGCTTTCTTT	CASSYDEDVTEAFF
TRBJ2-1	.	.	TRBV13	TGTGCCAGCAGCTCTCGGATTCAGGGGAGCTCCTACAATGAGCAGTTCTTC	CASSSRIQGSSYNEQFF
TRBJ1-4	few	TRBD1	TRBV11-1	TGTGCCAGCAGCCAACCCGGACAGGGAACTAATGAAAAACTGTTTTTT	CASSQPGQGTNEKLFF
TRBJ1-2	.	.	TRBV9	TGTGCCAGCAGCGTAGGTAGGGAGTGGGCTGGCTACACCTTC	CASSVGREWAGYTF
TRBJ2-7	.	TRBD2	TRBV4-2	TGTGCCAGCAGCCAAACTAGCGGGGGTAATTTCTACGAGCAGTACTTC	CASSQTSGGNFYEQYF
TRBJ1-2	.	.	TRBV2	TGTGCCAGCAGTGGGGGGGCTAACTATGGCTACACCTTC	CASSGGANYGYTF
TRBJ1-4	.	.	TRBV14	TGTGCCAGCAGCCCCCGGCAGCGTGAAAAACTGTTTTTT	CASSPRQREKLFF
TRBJ2-7	.	.	TRBV6-1	TGTGCCAGCAGTCGGAAGGGGTCGAACGAGCAGTACTTC	CASSRKGSNEQYF
TRBJ2-7	once	TRBD2	TRBV6-5	TGTGCCAGCAGTTACTCGGAACTGGGGGGGGGCGAGCAGTACTTC	CASSYSELGGGEQYF
TRBJ2-1	.	.	TRBV19	TGTGCCACTAGCGCGCTCTCCTACAATGAGCAGTTCTTC	CATSALSYNEQFF
TRBJ1-4	.	TRBD1	TRBV4-2	TGTGCCAGCAGCCCAGGGGGTACTAATGAAAAACTGTTTTTT	CASSPGGTNEKLFF
TRBJ2-6	.	.	TRBV5-1	TGCGCCAGCAGTTATTTTCTGGGGGCCAACGTCCTGACTTTC	CASSYFLGANVLTF
TRBJ1-1	few	.	TRBV30	TGTGCCTGGAAAGAGCGACCCTTTATGAACACTGAAGCTTTCTTT	CAWKERPFMNTEAFF
TRBJ2-3	.	.	TRBV7-2	TGTGCCAGCAACCCCGGACACAGCACAGATACGCAGTATTTT	CASNPGHSTDTQYF
TRBJ2-3	.	TRBD2	TRBV30	TGTGCCTGGAGTCGGGGGGTGAGCACAGATACGCAGTATTTT	CAWSRGVSTDTQYF
TRBJ2-7	.	.	TRBV20-1	TGCAGTGCTAGACAGGGAAACGAGCAGTACTTC	CSARQGNEQYF
TRBJ2-1	.	TRBD2	TRBV19	TGTGCCAGTAGAAGACTAGCTACTGGCAATGAGCAGTTCTTC	CASRRLATGNEQFF
TRBJ1-4	.	.	TRBV5-6	TGTGCCAGCAGCTTGACCGCGGGGCCGAAAAAACTGTTTTTT	CASSLTAGPKKLFF
TRBJ2-7	once	TRBD1	TRBV15	TGTGCCACCAGCAGGGATGGGGACAGGGGTACCTACGAGCAGTACTTC	CATSRDGDRGTYEQYF
TRBJ2-5	.	TRBD1	TRBV2	TGTGCCAGCAGTCGGACAGGGGTAGGAGAGACCCAGTACTTC	CASSRTGVGETQYF
TRBJ2-7	.	TRBD1	TRBV7-2	TGTGCCAGCAGCCCCGGGACAGGGTTTTTGTACGAGCAGTACTTC	CASSPGTGFLYEQYF
TRBJ1-2	.	TRBD1	TRBV27	TGTGCCAGCCGAGGGCAGGGGGGAGCTAACTATGGCTACACCTTC	CASRGQGGANYGYTF
TRBJ2-7	.	TRBD2	TRBV6-6	TGTGCCAGCACTTTAGGGACTAGGGGCTACGAGCAGTACTTC	CASTLGTRGYEQYF
TRBJ2-7	.	TRBD2	TRBV11-3	TGTGCCAGCAGCCCCGGGGCTAGCGGTCACTACGAGCAGTACTTC	CASSPGASGHYEQYF
TRBJ1-5	.	.	TRBV7-2	TGTGCCAGCAGCCTAGGCGAGCTCGGCAATCAGCCCCAGCATTTT	CASSLGELGNQPQHF
TRBJ2-2	.	.	TRBV5-1	TGCGCCAGCAGCTTATTCACTGTCGGGGAGCTGTTTTTT	CASSLFTVGELFF
TRBJ2-7	.	.	TRBV6-6	TGTGCCAGCAGCCGACTTTTGGTTGGGGCGTACGAGCAGTACTTC	CASSRLLVGAYEQYF
TRBJ1-1	.	.	TRBV6-1	TGTGCCAGCAGTGAAGAGGGGGTCCTGAACACTGAAGCTTTCTTT	CASSEEGVLNTEAFF
TRBJ2-7	.	.	TRBV5-5	TGTGCCAGCAGCTTGTTTCCAGGGGCCTACGAGCAGTACTTC	CASSLFPGAYEQYF
TRBJ1-5	.	.	TRBV2	TGTGCCAGCACGGGGGGCCCCGGCAATCAGCCCCAGCATTTT	CASTGGPGNQPQHF